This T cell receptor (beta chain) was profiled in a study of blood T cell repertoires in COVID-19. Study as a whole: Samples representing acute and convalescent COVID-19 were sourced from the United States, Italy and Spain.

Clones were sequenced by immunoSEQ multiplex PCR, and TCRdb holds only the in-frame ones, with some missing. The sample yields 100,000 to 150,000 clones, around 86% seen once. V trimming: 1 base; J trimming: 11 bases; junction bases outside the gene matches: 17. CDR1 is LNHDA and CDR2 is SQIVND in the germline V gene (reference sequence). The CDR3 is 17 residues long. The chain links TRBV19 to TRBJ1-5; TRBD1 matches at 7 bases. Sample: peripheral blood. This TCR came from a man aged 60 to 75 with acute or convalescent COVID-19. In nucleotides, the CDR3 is TGTGCCAGTAGTATAGCGGGCAGGGGGGCTGTTGATGGGGCCCAGCATTTT. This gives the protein CASSIAGRGAVDGAQHF.